This entry concerns a single T cell receptor (beta chain). The CDR3 contains 13 residues. Per the germline V gene, CDR1 is SQVTM and CDR2 is ANQGSEA. V shed 5 bases and J 5 bases; nucleotides not matched to a gene: 8. The sample belongs to a study of T cell changes during pregnancy in multiple sclerosis. The data were produced by immunoSEQ multiplex PCR, yet TCRdb's version contains in-frame clones alone and is incomplete. Of over 55,000 clones in the sample, roughly 89% were seen once. This sequence originates from a human donor whose cells served as feeder cells for cultures in a pregnancy study. V gene TRBV29-1 combines with J gene TRBJ2-7, with TRBD1 identical over 8 bases. Sample: peripheral blood from another person, used as feeder cells. The CDR3 loop is CSVQTDRADEQYF. CDR3 in DNA: TGCAGCGTTCAAACGGACAGGGCGGACGAGCAGTACTTC.